This TCR beta chain appears in the sequencing data of a study of shared clonotypes between healthy human individuals. About the research overall: Three plates each covered CD4 naive and memory; CD8 naive two, CD8 memory one.

Original handling: Filtering differed for immunoSEQ, which gave only junction sequences without quality scores. Some clones are missing from TCRdb's copy, which holds only in-frame ones; the method was immunoSEQ multiplex PCR. Clone size and V and J calls were adopted from that table, with D and trimming inferred from the DNA. This sample yields some 2 million clones, of which approximately 95% are seen a single time; more than 0.9% belongs to the top ten. The study's findings and limits: Non-shared clonotypes had lower generation probabilities than those shared by all four donors.

The naive CD8 subset, CD45RO-negative cells positively selected for CCR7, excluded terminally differentiated effector memory CD45RA+ cells. The donors were all Caucasian adults (living in Nashville, Tennessee). CDR3 length: 15 amino acids. V dropped 6 bases and J dropped 7; count of bases not matched to a gene: 9. The germline CDR1 and CDR2 sequences are MDHEN and SYDVKM. This clone appeared a single time. Its matching antigen is unknown. The chain is built from TRBV28 and TRBJ2-2, with 9 bases aligning to TRBD1. This TCR derives from a man younger than 35 in good health. The sample comprised naive CD8+ T cells sorted from blood. The CDR3 loop reads CASSPLQGAGGELFF. Written as DNA, the CDR3 is TGTGCCAGCAGCCCTTTACAGGGGGCTGGCGGGGAGCTGTTTTTT.